This TCR beta chain was sequenced for a study of cytomegalovirus exposure and HLA in healthy donors. Sequencing used immunoSEQ multiplex PCR; TCRdb keeps in-frame clones, though not all of them. The table lists roughly 240,000 clones, roughly 89% of them singletons. Germline V gene lookup returns CDR1 SGHAT and CDR2 FQNNGV. The CDR3 contains 15 residues. Unmatched junction bases numbered 6, after V lost 6 bases and J lost 7 bases. J is TRBJ2-1 and V is TRBV11-2; 13 bases are shared with TRBD2. Sequenced sample: PBMCs. This clonotype was sampled from a man between 18 and 35 years old in good health and CMV-seronegative. This CDR3 is CASSRTSGRTNEQFF. For the CDR3, the DNA is TGTGCCAGCAGTCGGACTAGCGGGAGAACGAATGAGCAGTTCTTC.